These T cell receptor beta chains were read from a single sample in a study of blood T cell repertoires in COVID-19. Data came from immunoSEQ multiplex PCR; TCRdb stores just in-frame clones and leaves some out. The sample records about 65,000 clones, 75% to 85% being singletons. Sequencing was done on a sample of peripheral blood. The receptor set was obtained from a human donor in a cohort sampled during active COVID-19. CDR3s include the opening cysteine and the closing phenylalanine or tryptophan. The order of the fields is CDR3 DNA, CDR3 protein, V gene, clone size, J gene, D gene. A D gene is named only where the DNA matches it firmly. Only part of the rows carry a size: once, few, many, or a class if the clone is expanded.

CDR3nt: TGTGCCAGCAGCCAGGAGGCGCTAAGCACAGATACGCAGTATTTT; CDR3aa: CASSQEALSTDTQYF; v_gene: TRBV7-2; abundance: -; j_gene: TRBJ2-3; d_gene: -
CDR3nt: TGTGCCAGCAGCGTAGCCGAGGACGAGCAGTACTTC; CDR3aa: CASSVAEDEQYF; v_gene: TRBV9; abundance: many; j_gene: TRBJ2-7; d_gene: -
CDR3nt: TGTGCTAGTGGTCCCTCAGGGGTCCCCTACAATGAGCAGTTCTTC; CDR3aa: CASGPSGVPYNEQFF; v_gene: TRBV12-5; abundance: -; j_gene: TRBJ2-1; d_gene: -
CDR3nt: TGTGCCACCAGCAGCGGACTAGCGGGGGCCTACGAGCAGTACTTC; CDR3aa: CATSSGLAGAYEQYF; v_gene: TRBV15; abundance: -; j_gene: TRBJ2-7; d_gene: TRBD2
CDR3nt: TGTGCCAGTAGGACGGGACAGCAACCTAACTATGGCTACACCTTC; CDR3aa: CASRTGQQPNYGYTF; v_gene: TRBV19; abundance: -; j_gene: TRBJ1-2; d_gene: TRBD1
CDR3nt: TGTGCCAGCAGTCGGACAGGGTACGTCTACACCTTC; CDR3aa: CASSRTGYVYTF; v_gene: TRBV12-3/TRBV12-4; abundance: -; j_gene: TRBJ1-2; d_gene: TRBD1
CDR3nt: TGTGCCAGCAGGACCGGGACAGGAGGTAGGATTCAGTACTTC; CDR3aa: CASRTGTGGRIQYF; v_gene: TRBV6-5; abundance: -; j_gene: TRBJ2-4; d_gene: TRBD1
CDR3nt: TGCAGCGCCTTTTCGGGGGTTAAGTATGGCTACACCTTC; CDR3aa: CSAFSGVKYGYTF; v_gene: TRBV29-1; abundance: -; j_gene: TRBJ1-2; d_gene: -
CDR3nt: TGTGCCAGCAGTTTGCCACCGGGACAGCTATATTTT; CDR3aa: CASSLPPGQLYF; v_gene: TRBV6-2/TRBV6-3; abundance: -; j_gene: TRBJ1-3; d_gene: TRBD1
CDR3nt: TGTGCCAGCAGCTTGGGAGAGACAGGGGGCTACACCTTC; CDR3aa: CASSLGETGGYTF; v_gene: TRBV5-4; abundance: many; j_gene: TRBJ1-2; d_gene: TRBD1
CDR3nt: TGTGCCAGCAGTTTGTGGGAGGCGGAGACCCAGTACTTC; CDR3aa: CASSLWEAETQYF; v_gene: TRBV12-3/TRBV12-4; abundance: -; j_gene: TRBJ2-5; d_gene: -
CDR3nt: TGTGCCAGCAACCGGACTGCATGTACTGAAGAGACCCAGTACTTC; CDR3aa: CASNRTACTEETQYF; v_gene: TRBV21-1; abundance: once; j_gene: TRBJ2-5; d_gene: -
CDR3nt: TGTGCCAGCAGCTCCGACAGGGGTCCGTACGAGCAGTACTTC; CDR3aa: CASSSDRGPYEQYF; v_gene: TRBV5-5; abundance: many; j_gene: TRBJ2-7; d_gene: TRBD1
CDR3nt: TGCGCCAGCAGCCTTGAGGGCAGTAGGGCGGGCACTGAAGCTTTCTTT; CDR3aa: CASSLEGSRAGTEAFF; v_gene: TRBV5-1; abundance: -; j_gene: TRBJ1-1; d_gene: -
CDR3nt: TGTGCCAGCAGAATACAGGGTTCGAACACTGAAGCTTTCTTT; CDR3aa: CASRIQGSNTEAFF; v_gene: TRBV6-5; abundance: -; j_gene: TRBJ1-1; d_gene: -
CDR3nt: TGTGCTAGTGGAGACACAGGGGGCGGACTTGGCTACACCTTC; CDR3aa: CASGDTGGGLGYTF; v_gene: TRBV12-5; abundance: -; j_gene: TRBJ1-2; d_gene: TRBD1
CDR3nt: TGTGCCAGCAGACGACAGGGGGCGGGGGAGCAGTACTTC; CDR3aa: CASRRQGAGEQYF; v_gene: TRBV28; abundance: few; j_gene: TRBJ2-7; d_gene: TRBD1
CDR3nt: TGTGCCAGCAGCGCTACAGTACTCTCTGGAAACACCATATATTTT; CDR3aa: CASSATVLSGNTIYF; v_gene: TRBV2; abundance: -; j_gene: TRBJ1-3; d_gene: -
CDR3nt: TGTGCCAGCAGCCCCACTGGGGCTAGCTCCTACAATGAGCAGTTCTTC; CDR3aa: CASSPTGASSYNEQFF; v_gene: TRBV11-2; abundance: once; j_gene: TRBJ2-1; d_gene: -
CDR3nt: TGTGCCAGCAGGCCTAGCGACACCTACAATGAGCAGTTCTTC; CDR3aa: CASRPSDTYNEQFF; v_gene: TRBV6-5; abundance: -; j_gene: TRBJ2-1; d_gene: -
CDR3nt: TGTGCCAGCTCACGAAGTGCGGCGGGAGGGAGGCAAGATACGCAGTATTTT; CDR3aa: CASSRSAAGGRQDTQYF; v_gene: TRBV18; abundance: -; j_gene: TRBJ2-3; d_gene: TRBD2
CDR3nt: TGCAGCGTGACTAGTACGGCAGATACGCAGTATTTT; CDR3aa: CSVTSTADTQYF; v_gene: TRBV29-1; abundance: -; j_gene: TRBJ2-3; d_gene: -
CDR3nt: TGTGCCAGCAGTGGAAGGACTAGCGGGAGTCAGGAGCAGTTCTTC; CDR3aa: CASSGRTSGSQEQFF; v_gene: TRBV2; abundance: -; j_gene: TRBJ2-1; d_gene: TRBD2
CDR3nt: TGTGCCAGCGGCCCAGTTAAGGGGTACACTGAAGCTTTCTTT; CDR3aa: CASGPVKGYTEAFF; v_gene: TRBV21-1; abundance: -; j_gene: TRBJ1-1; d_gene: -
CDR3nt: TGCAGCGTTGAAGGCGGAGCGAACACCGGGGAGCTGTTTTTT; CDR3aa: CSVEGGANTGELFF; v_gene: TRBV29-1; abundance: -; j_gene: TRBJ2-2; d_gene: -
CDR3nt: TGTGCCACAACCCGGGGGGGGAACACCGGGGAGCTGTTTTTT; CDR3aa: CATTRGGNTGELFF; v_gene: TRBV6-5; abundance: -; j_gene: TRBJ2-2; d_gene: TRBD2
CDR3nt: TGTGCCAGCAGCCGAGGACAGAACACTGAAGCTTTCTTT; CDR3aa: CASSRGQNTEAFF; v_gene: TRBV12-3/TRBV12-4; abundance: -; j_gene: TRBJ1-1; d_gene: -
CDR3nt: TGTGCCAGCAGCTTGGAGGGGGGGCGGGCCGTCGAGCAGTACTTC; CDR3aa: CASSLEGGRAVEQYF; v_gene: TRBV5-4; abundance: -; j_gene: TRBJ2-7; d_gene: -
CDR3nt: TGTGCCATCAGTGAGTCGGGTACCCTAGTGCAGTTCTTC; CDR3aa: CAISESGTLVQFF; v_gene: TRBV10-3; abundance: -; j_gene: TRBJ2-1; d_gene: -
CDR3nt: TGTGCCAGCAGCTTACAGGGGGACTATGGCTACACCTTC; CDR3aa: CASSLQGDYGYTF; v_gene: TRBV7-9; abundance: -; j_gene: TRBJ1-2; d_gene: TRBD1
CDR3nt: TGTGCCAGCAGCTTGGACGGGAATGGAAACACCATATATTTT; CDR3aa: CASSLDGNGNTIYF; v_gene: TRBV6-6; abundance: -; j_gene: TRBJ1-3; d_gene: -
CDR3nt: TGCAGCGTTGACCGACTAGCGGGGGATCGCGCGTCCTACAATGAGCAGTTCTTC; CDR3aa: CSVDRLAGDRASYNEQFF; v_gene: TRBV29-1; abundance: -; j_gene: TRBJ2-1; d_gene: TRBD2
CDR3nt: TGCGCCAGCAGCCTGGGACAGGCGGAAGGAAACACCATATATTTT; CDR3aa: CASSLGQAEGNTIYF; v_gene: TRBV5-1; abundance: -; j_gene: TRBJ1-3; d_gene: TRBD1
CDR3nt: TGTGCCTGGGCTTTAAATGACAATGAGCAGTTCTTC; CDR3aa: CAWALNDNEQFF; v_gene: TRBV30; abundance: once; j_gene: TRBJ2-1; d_gene: -
CDR3nt: TGCGCCAGCAGCCAGAGGGGTAGCGGGGGGGCCGATGAGCAGTTCTTC; CDR3aa: CASSQRGSGGADEQFF; v_gene: TRBV4-1; abundance: -; j_gene: TRBJ2-1; d_gene: TRBD2
CDR3nt: TGTGCCAGCACCCACACGTACTATGGCTACACCTTC; CDR3aa: CASTHTYYGYTF; v_gene: TRBV11-2; abundance: -; j_gene: TRBJ1-2; d_gene: -
CDR3nt: TGCAGCGCCCGACAGGGAATAACAGATACGCAGTATTTT; CDR3aa: CSARQGITDTQYF; v_gene: TRBV29-1; abundance: -; j_gene: TRBJ2-3; d_gene: TRBD1
CDR3nt: TGCGCCAGCAGCTTGGGGCTAGCGGGAGACGAGCAGTACTTC; CDR3aa: CASSLGLAGDEQYF; v_gene: TRBV5-1; abundance: few; j_gene: TRBJ2-7; d_gene: TRBD2
CDR3nt: TGCGCCAGCAGCCAGCATGGAGGGAGTCAGCCCCAGCATTTT; CDR3aa: CASSQHGGSQPQHF; v_gene: TRBV4-1; abundance: -; j_gene: TRBJ1-5; d_gene: -
CDR3nt: TGTGCCAGCAGTGGAGGGATTTTAATCGGGGAGCTGTTTTTT; CDR3aa: CASSGGILIGELFF; v_gene: TRBV2; abundance: -; j_gene: TRBJ2-2; d_gene: -
CDR3nt: TGTGCCAGTAGTATAGATGGCAGGTCTTCCTCTGGAAACACCATATATTTT; CDR3aa: CASSIDGRSSSGNTIYF; v_gene: TRBV19; abundance: -; j_gene: TRBJ1-3; d_gene: -
CDR3nt: TGTGCCATCAGGACAGGGGGATTAGGAAACACCATATATTTT; CDR3aa: CAIRTGGLGNTIYF; v_gene: TRBV10-3; abundance: -; j_gene: TRBJ1-3; d_gene: TRBD1
CDR3nt: TGTGCCAGCAGCACAGGCAGGTCTTATGAGGGCTACACCTTC; CDR3aa: CASSTGRSYEGYTF; v_gene: TRBV3-1/TRBV3-2; abundance: -; j_gene: TRBJ1-2; d_gene: -
CDR3nt: TGTGCCAGCTCACCCGGGACAGGGCCCCTTGGCTACACCTTC; CDR3aa: CASSPGTGPLGYTF; v_gene: TRBV18; abundance: -; j_gene: TRBJ1-2; d_gene: TRBD1